This T cell receptor beta chain appears in the sequencing data of a study of blood T cell repertoires in COVID-19. Study overall: Spain, Italy and the United States supplied samples that represented acute and convalescent COVID-19.

CDR1 and CDR2 (germline): MNHNS, SASEGT. The CDR3 extends over 13 amino acids. V was cut by 3 bases and J by 5 bases, with 10 bases left in between. The table lists this clone with a count of one. Authors' methods: From reference gene primer amplification, estimates of nucleated cell counts were derived. Some clones are missing from TCRdb's copy, which holds only in-frame ones; the method was immunoSEQ multiplex PCR. The V and J calls and clone size are taken from that table; D and trimming were inferred from the DNA. Of about 260,000 clones in the sample, about 89% were seen once. Source material: peripheral blood. This chain joins TRBV6-1 and TRBJ2-5, with D perhaps matching TRBD1 (6 bases). The clonotype was recovered from a man in his forties who had recovered from COVID-19. The CDR3 DNA is TGTGCCAGCAGTGACAGGGGTTTCGAGACCCAGTACTTC. This encodes CASSDRGFETQYF.